Each of the 8 T cell receptor beta chains below was sequenced from the same sample in a study of T-cell reconstitution after alpha-beta-depleted transplantation in children. It was with unique molecular identifiers that the TCRbeta library was prepared. Using its own MiXCR run on the PCR reads, TCRdb lists one record per CDR3 protein. The sample lists hundreds of thousands of distinct CDR3 sequences, roughly 13% occurring once. Specimen: PBMCs, mostly from graft donor cells, collected 360 days after TCRalphabeta/CD19-depleted stem cell transplant. Receptors originate from a male patient under 18 who had a stem cell transplant for acute myeloid leukemia, so the T cells may come from the graft donor.

The chain uses TRBV27 and TRBJ2-7; no definite D call. Germline V gene sequence: CDR1 MNHEY, CDR2 SMNVEV (reference sequence). V was cut by 3 bases and J by 6 bases, with 9 bases left in between. There are 12 residues in the CDR3. This chain's CDR3 is CASSLDLGEQYF. The CDR3 region has the DNA TGTGCCAGCAGTTTGGATTTGGGCGAGCAGTACTTC.

This clonotype appeared a few times. This chain joins TRBV6-4 and TRBJ2-1; D possibly corresponds to TRBD1 (7 bases). V lost 5 bases and J lost 3, with 26 bases in between. Germline assignment: CDR1 MRHNA and CDR2 SNTAGT. This CDR3 has 19 amino acids. The CDR3 sequence is CASSPSGGLVLGYYNEQFF. The DNA of the CDR3 is TGTGCCAGCAGTCCCTCAGGGGGGCTAGTTTTGGGGTACTACAATGAGCAGTTCTTC.

V and J are TRBV7-3 and TRBJ2-2; maybe TRBD2 (6 bases). There are 14 residues in the CDR3. The V end lost 5 bases, the J end lost 5 bases, and 12 bases lay between the germline ends. The V gene's germline CDR1 is SGHTA and CDR2 FQGTGA. CDR3 nucleotide sequence: TGTGCCAGCAGCCAATTAGCGGTAACCGGGGAGCTGTTTTTT. Amino acids: CASSQLAVTGELFF.

This rearrangement joins TRBV30 to TRBJ2-3; D remains ambiguous. Germline V gene data show CDR1 as GTSNPN and CDR2 as SVGIG (reference sequence). The CDR3 is made up of 14 amino acids. Trimming pared 3 bases from V and 1 base from J, leaving 11 bases between. The CDR3 sequence: CAWRKPRGTDTQYF. DNA of the CDR3: TGTGCCTGGAGGAAGCCTAGGGGCACAGATACGCAGTATTTT.

In its sample, this clonotype was seen many times. The chain joins TRBV29-1 to TRBJ1-2, with D tentatively TRBD1 (6 bases). CDR3 size: 11 residues. The V gene's germline CDR1 is SQVTM and CDR2 ANQGSEA. Trimming cost V 4 bases and J 8 bases, with 11 bases left between them. For the CDR3, the DNA is TGCAGCGTTGGCGAGGGGGGAGGCTACACCTTC. It specifies CSVGEGGGYTF.

The CDR3 DNA is TGTGCCAGCAGCCAAGTAGACACCACAGATACGCAGTATTTT. Amino acid sequence: CASSQVDTTDTQYF. J is TRBJ2-3 and V is TRBV4-2, with no clear D. Germline CDR1 and CDR2: LGHNA and YNFKEQ. Trimming pared 1 base from V and 2 bases from J, leaving 7 bases between. There are 14 residues in the CDR3.

This clonotype was detected only a few times. This sequence joins TRBV12-3 or TRBV12-4 and TRBJ2-1, with D unresolved. Trimming cost V 3 bases and J 3 bases, with 9 bases left between them. CDR3 size: 14 residues. The CDR3 region is CASSFGSFYNEQFF. Written as DNA, the CDR3 is TGTGCCAGCAGTTTCGGGTCATTCTACAATGAGCAGTTCTTC.

CDR3 sequence: CASSYSAGGGREQYF. The CDR3 DNA follows: TGTGCCAGCAGTTACTCGGCGGGAGGGGGTCGGGAGCAGTACTTC. This rearrangement joins TRBV6-2 or TRBV6-3 to TRBJ2-7, with 9 positions matching TRBD2. This CDR3 comprises 15 residues. The germline gives CDR1 MNHEY, CDR2 SVGEGT. The V gene end was trimmed by 0 bases and the J gene end by 7 bases; junction bases not matched to a gene: 7.